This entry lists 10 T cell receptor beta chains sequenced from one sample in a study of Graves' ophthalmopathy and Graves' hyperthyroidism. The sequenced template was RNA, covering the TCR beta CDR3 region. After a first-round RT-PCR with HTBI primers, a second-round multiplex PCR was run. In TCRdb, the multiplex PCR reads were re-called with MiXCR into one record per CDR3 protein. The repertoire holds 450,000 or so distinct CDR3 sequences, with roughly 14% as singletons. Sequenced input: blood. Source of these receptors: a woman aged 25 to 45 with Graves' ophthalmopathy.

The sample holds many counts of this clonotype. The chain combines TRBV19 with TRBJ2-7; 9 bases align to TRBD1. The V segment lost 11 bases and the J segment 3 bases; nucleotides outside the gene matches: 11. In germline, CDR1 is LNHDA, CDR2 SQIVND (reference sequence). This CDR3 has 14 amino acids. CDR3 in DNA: TGTGCCGCTGGGGGACAGGGATCCCTCTACGAGCAGTACTTC. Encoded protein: CAAGGQGSLYEQYF.

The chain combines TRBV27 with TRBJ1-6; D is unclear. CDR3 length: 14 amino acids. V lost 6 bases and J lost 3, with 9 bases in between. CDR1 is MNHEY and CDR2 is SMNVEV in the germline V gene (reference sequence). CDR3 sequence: CASRPGLYNSPLHF. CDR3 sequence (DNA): TGTGCCAGCAGGCCCGGGCTCTATAATTCACCCCTCCACTTT.

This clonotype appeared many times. CDR3 sequence: CASSSIRRYSGANVLTF. CDR3 in DNA: TGTGCCAGCAGTTCCATTCGACGGTACTCTGGGGCCAACGTCCTGACTTTC. This chain joins TRBV6-2 or TRBV6-3 and TRBJ2-6; D is undetermined. CDR1 and CDR2 (germline): MNHEY, SVGEGT. Trimming shortened V by 4 bases and J by 0 bases, and 13 bases separated the two germline ends. This CDR3 spans 17 amino acids.

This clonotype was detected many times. The CDR3: CASSSSRGVNYGYTF. As DNA, the CDR3 is TGTGCCAGTAGTAGCTCAAGGGGAGTCAACTATGGCTACACCTTC. This chain connects TRBV19 to TRBJ1-2; D is perhaps TRBD1 (5 bases). Germline CDR1 LNHDA, CDR2 SQIVND (reference sequence). The CDR3 runs to 15 residues. Trimming removed 4 bases at V and 2 bases at J, with 14 bases between.

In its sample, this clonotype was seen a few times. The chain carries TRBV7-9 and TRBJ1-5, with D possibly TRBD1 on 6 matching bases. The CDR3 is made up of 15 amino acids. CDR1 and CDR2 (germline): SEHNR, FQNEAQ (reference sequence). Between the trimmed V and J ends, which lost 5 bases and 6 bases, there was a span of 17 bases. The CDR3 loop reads CASSPPGTRIQPQHF. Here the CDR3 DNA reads TGTGCCAGCAGCCCTCCCGGGACACGAATTCAGCCCCAGCATTTT. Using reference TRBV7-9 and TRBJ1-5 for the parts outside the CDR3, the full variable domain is DTGVSQNPRHKITKRGQNVTFRCDPISEHNRLYWYRQTLGQGPEFLTYFQNEAQLEKSRLLSDRFSAERPKGSFSTLEIQRTEQGDSAMYLCASSPPGTRIQPQHFGDGTRLSIL.

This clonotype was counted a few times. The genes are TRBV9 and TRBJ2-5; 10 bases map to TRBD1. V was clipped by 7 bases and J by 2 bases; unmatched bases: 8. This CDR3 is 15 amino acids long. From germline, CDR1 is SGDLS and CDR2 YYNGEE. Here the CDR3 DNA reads TGTGCCAGCCATAGGCGGGACAGGGGACAAGAGACCCAGTACTTC. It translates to CASHRRDRGQETQYF.

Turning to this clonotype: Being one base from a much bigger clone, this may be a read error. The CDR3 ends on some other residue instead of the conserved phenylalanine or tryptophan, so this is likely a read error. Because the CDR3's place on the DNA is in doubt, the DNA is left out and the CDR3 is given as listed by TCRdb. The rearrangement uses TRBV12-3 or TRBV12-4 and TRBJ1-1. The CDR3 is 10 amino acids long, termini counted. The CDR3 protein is CASSRSIEFY.

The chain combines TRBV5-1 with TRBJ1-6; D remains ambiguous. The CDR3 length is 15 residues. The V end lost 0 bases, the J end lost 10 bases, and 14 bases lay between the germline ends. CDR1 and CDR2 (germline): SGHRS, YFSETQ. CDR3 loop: CASSLVPGRESPLHF. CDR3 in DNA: TGCGCCAGCAGCTTGGTCCCTGGGAGGGAATCACCCCTCCACTTT.

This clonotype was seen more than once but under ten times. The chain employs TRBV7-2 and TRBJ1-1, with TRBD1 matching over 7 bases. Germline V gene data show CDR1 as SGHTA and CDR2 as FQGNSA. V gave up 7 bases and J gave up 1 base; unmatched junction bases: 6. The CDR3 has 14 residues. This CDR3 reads CASTLGQSNTEAFF. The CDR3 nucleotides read TGTGCCAGCACCCTGGGACAGTCGAACACTGAAGCTTTCTTT.

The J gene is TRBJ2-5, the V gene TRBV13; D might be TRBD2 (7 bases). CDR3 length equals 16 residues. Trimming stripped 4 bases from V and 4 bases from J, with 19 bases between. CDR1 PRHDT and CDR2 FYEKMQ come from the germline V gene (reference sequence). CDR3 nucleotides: TGTGCCAGCAGCTCGGTTTTTGGGGGGGGCGGAGAGACCCAGTACTTC. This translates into CASSSVFGGGGETQYF.